This TCR beta chain was recorded in a study of T cell changes during pregnancy in multiple sclerosis. Only in-frame clones appear in the TCRdb table, and some are missing; sequencing was by immunoSEQ multiplex PCR. The profile shows about 59,000 clones, roughly 88% of them singletons. V was cut by 3 bases and J by 6 bases, with 16 bases left in between. The CDR3 totals 15 residues. From germline, CDR1 is SGDLS and CDR2 YYNGEE. The TCR originated in a female donor in good health, enrolled as a control in a pregnancy study. This specimen was peripheral blood, taken in the third trimester of pregnancy. The V and J genes are TRBV9 and TRBJ2-1; D is perhaps TRBD1 (5 bases). The CDR3 DNA reads as TGTGCCAGCAGCGCAGACAGCGTCAGCGTCAATGAGCAGTTCTTC. Amino acid sequence: CASSADSVSVNEQFF.